This passage covers 32 T cell receptor beta chains from one sample sequenced in a study of beta chain features in type 1 diabetes. The whole isolated RNA underwent reverse transcription, so sequencing captured expressed TCRB transcripts. Sequencing used immunoSEQ multiplex PCR; TCRdb keeps in-frame clones, though not all of them. Seen here are 400,000 to 450,000 clones, about 15% observed once, and the top ten hold 0.03% to 0.04%. The sample taken for sequencing was naive CD4+ T cells from blood. Receptors originate from a man aged 30 to 45 in good health.

V and J are TRBV9 and TRBJ2-3; 7 nucleotides match TRBD2. V lost 4 bases and J lost 11; bases outside the gene matches: 13. In germline, CDR1 is SGDLS, CDR2 YYNGEE. The CDR3 is made up of 14 amino acids. The CDR3 DNA reads TGTGCCAGCAGCCCCGGCGGGAGCGGCAGTCGGCAGTATTTT. This encodes CASSPGGSGSRQYF.

This clone was recorded at least ten times. Other DNA sequences from this sample encode an identical CDR3 as well. The V gene is TRBV29-1, the J gene TRBJ1-1; D gene uncertain. Trimming shortened V by 4 bases and J by 5 bases, and 8 bases separated the two germline ends. This CDR3 contains 11 residues. CDR1 and CDR2 from the germline V gene are SQVTM and ANQGSEA. The CDR3: CSVVGGTEAFF. The CDR3 DNA reads as TGCAGCGTTGTAGGAGGGACTGAAGCTTTCTTT.

This clone has more than one count but fewer than ten. The chain joins TRBV10-3 to TRBJ2-2; D possibly corresponds to TRBD1 (6 bases). This CDR3 spans 16 amino acids. Germline loops: CDR1 ENHRY, CDR2 SYGVKD. V was shortened by 3 bases and J by 0 bases, with 11 bases between the two germline ends. The CDR3 protein is CAISDFRTANTGELFF. The CDR3 DNA reads TGTGCCATCAGTGATTTTAGGACAGCGAACACCGGGGAGCTGTTTTTT.

Only a few counts were recorded for this clone. The chain employs TRBV2 and TRBJ2-3; D is undetermined. Per germline, CDR1 SNHLY and CDR2 FYNNEI. V lost 2 bases, J lost 0 bases, and 3 bases lay in between. This CDR3 is 13 amino acids long. CDR3 region: CASSEWSTDTQYF. In DNA form, the CDR3 reads TGTGCCAGCAGTGAATGGAGCACAGATACGCAGTATTTT.

This clone was recorded a few times. Other DNA sequences in this specimen translate into the identical CDR3. The chain combines TRBV7-2 with TRBJ2-3; D unresolved. Germline V CDR1 and CDR2: SGHTA, FQGNSA. CDR3 length: 15 amino acids. V lost 1 base, J lost 1 base, and 9 bases lay in between. This CDR3 is CASSLGGSRTDTQYF. In DNA form, the CDR3 reads TGTGCCAGCAGCTTAGGGGGTTCTCGCACAGATACGCAGTATTTT. Full variable domain (rest looked up from reference TRBV7-2 and TRBJ2-3): GAGVSQSPSNKVTEKGKDVELRCDPISGHTALYWYRQSLGQGLEFLIYFQGNSAPDKSGLPSDRFSAERTGGSVSTLTIQRTQQEDSAVYLCASSLGGSRTDTQYFGPGTRLTVL.

This clone was observed a handful of times. The gene calls are TRBV4-3 and TRBJ2-3; D is unclear. CDR3 length: 13 residues. In germline, CDR1 is LGHNA, CDR2 YSLEER. The germline V and J ends were trimmed by 4 bases and 4 bases, with 9 bases remaining between them. The chain's CDR3 is CASSPRASDTQYF. The CDR3 nucleotides read TGCGCCAGCAGCCCCAGAGCGTCAGATACGCAGTATTTT.

This clone was observed a few times. CDR3 in amino acids: CASSGPGQVTTEAFF. The CDR3 coding sequence is TGTGCCAGCAGCGGGCCGGGACAGGTGACGACTGAAGCTTTCTTT. This chain links TRBV11-1 with TRBJ1-1; TRBD1 agrees at 8 bases. Looked up from germline, CDR1 is SGHAT and CDR2 is FQDESV (reference sequence). V gave up 5 bases and J gave up 5 bases; unmatched junction bases: 10. The CDR3 is made up of 15 amino acids.

This rearrangement joins TRBV18 to TRBJ2-1, with a possible D match to TRBD2 (6 bases). Germline CDR1 KGHSH, CDR2 LQKENI. This CDR3 has 17 amino acids. V gave up 3 bases and J gave up 0 bases, with 15 bases separating them. Here the CDR3 reads CASSPALLARSYNEQFF. As DNA, the CDR3 is TGTGCCAGCTCACCCGCACTTCTAGCGCGCTCCTACAATGAGCAGTTCTTC.

A few counts support this clone. This sequence joins TRBV25-1 and TRBJ1-3; D call uncertain. Germline loops: CDR1 MGHDK, CDR2 SYGVNS. Trimming stripped 3 bases from V and 0 bases from J, with 12 bases between. The CDR3 contains 16 residues. The CDR3 DNA is TGTGCCAGCAGTGATAGGTTGGCACCCTCTGGAAACACCATATATTTT. Protein sequence: CASSDRLAPSGNTIYF.

This clone was observed a handful of times. The rearrangement joins TRBV10-3 to TRBJ2-3, with TRBD1 matching 8 bases. The CDR3 spans 16 residues. Per the germline V gene, CDR1 is ENHRY and CDR2 is SYGVKD. Trimming removed 0 bases from V and 4 bases from J; junction bases left unmatched: 6. The CDR3 coding sequence is TGTGCCATCAGTGAGTCGACAGGGGCGCGTTCAGATACGCAGTATTTT. This encodes CAISESTGARSDTQYF.

This sequence joins TRBV6-5 and TRBJ1-5; TRBD1 aligns across 8 bases. With 6 bases clipped from V and 6 bases from J, the junction kept 4 bases outside the gene matches. CDR1 is MNHEY and CDR2 is SVGAGI in the germline V gene. The CDR3 consists of 13 residues. CDR3 amino acids: CASSDRGGQPQHF. The CDR3 DNA is TGTGCCAGCAGCGACAGGGGTGGTCAGCCCCAGCATTTT.

This clone was picked up a small number of times. The chain combines TRBV13 with TRBJ2-5, with a weak D call TRBD2 (5 bases). Germline loops: CDR1 PRHDT, CDR2 FYEKMQ (reference sequence). V lost 5 bases and J 2 bases, leaving 12 bases between the germline ends. The CDR3 consists of 14 residues. Written as DNA, the CDR3 is TGTGCCAGCAGCCTTACCCGGGAACAAGAGACCCAGTACTTC. Translating it yields CASSLTREQETQYF.

In its sample, this clone was seen a few times. The V call is TRBV14, the J call TRBJ2-1; 10 bases are shared with TRBD2. Trimming removed 2 bases from V and 3 bases from J; junction bases left unmatched: 10. This CDR3 has 18 amino acids. The germline V gene encodes CDR1 SGHDN and CDR2 FVKESK. This CDR3 reads CASSQRRLAGTVYNEQFF. The CDR3 DNA follows: TGTGCCAGCAGCCAACGACGACTAGCGGGCACCGTCTACAATGAGCAGTTCTTC.

This chain links TRBV5-4 with TRBJ2-3; 9 bases match TRBD2. Losses at the gene ends were 0 bases for V and 7 bases for J; bases not matched to a gene: 6. Germline CDR1 and CDR2: SGHNT and YYREEE (reference sequence). This CDR3 region has 15 residues. CDR3 coding DNA: TGTGCCAGCAGCTTGGATCCAGCGGGGGGCTATACGCAGTATTTT. It specifies CASSLDPAGGYTQYF.

This clone occurred a few times. The chain couples TRBV25-1 to TRBJ2-5; D gene unclear. The CDR3 is 15 residues long. Germline V lookup: CDR1 MGHDK, CDR2 SYGVNS. The ends were cut back, 6 bases at V and 1 base at J, with 15 bases in the middle. The CDR3 DNA reads as TGTGCCAGCAGCGGATTCCGGGCCTCCCAAGAGACCCAGTACTTC. Protein product: CASSGFRASQETQYF.

The rearrangement joins TRBV7-8 to TRBJ2-5; a weak D match, TRBD2 (5 bases). The V end was cut by 7 bases, the J end by 13 bases, with 19 bases between. The V gene's germline CDR1 is SGHVS and CDR2 FQNEAQ. The CDR3 loop spans 12 amino acids. The CDR3 reads CASTMTPGSGYF. CDR3 DNA: TGTGCCAGCACTATGACCCCGGGGTCCGGGTACTTC.

This clone came up a few times. The chain is built from TRBV15 and TRBJ2-4; 12 nucleotides align to TRBD2. The CDR3 totals 15 residues. Germline lookup yields CDR1 LNHNV and CDR2 YYDKDF (reference sequence). The V gene end was trimmed by 5 bases and the J gene end by 6 bases; junction bases not matched to a gene: 5. This CDR3 is CATSRRTSGVNIQYF. CDR3 sequence (DNA): TGTGCCACCAGCCGCAGGACTAGCGGGGTAAACATTCAGTACTTC.

This chain joins TRBV10-3 and TRBJ2-6, with 7 bases aligning to TRBD1. Germline loops: CDR1 ENHRY, CDR2 SYGVKD. The junction had 6 bases not matched to a gene; V was cut back by 2 bases and J by 2 bases. The length of the CDR3 is 17 residues. DNA of the CDR3: TGTGCCATCAGTGAGGAGGCCAGGGGGACTGGGGCCAACGTCCTGACTTTC. It translates to CAISEEARGTGANVLTF.

V and J are TRBV11-2 and TRBJ1-1; D might be TRBD1 (6 bases). Trimming removed 3 bases from V and 1 base from J, with 15 bases in between. CDR1 SGHAT and CDR2 FQNNGV come from the germline V gene. This CDR3 region has 16 residues. The DNA of the CDR3 is TGTGCCAGCAGCTTCTACAGGGTGAACGGGAACACTGAAGCTTTCTTT. It encodes CASSFYRVNGNTEAFF.

This clone has more than one count but fewer than ten. This chain connects TRBV10-1 to TRBJ2-3; a possible D gene is TRBD2 (6 bases). The CDR3 totals 15 residues. Germline-derived CDR1 and CDR2 are WNHNN and SYGVQD (reference sequence). V shed 8 bases and J shed 2 bases, with 17 bases lying between them. CDR3 loop: CASGGSASFTDTQYF. CDR3 bases: TGCGCCAGCGGAGGGTCAGCGTCATTCACAGATACGCAGTATTTT.

V gene TRBV4-3 combines with J gene TRBJ1-2; D is unclear. Per germline, CDR1 LGHNA and CDR2 YSLEER. V lost 3 bases and J lost 3, with 5 bases in between. CDR3 length: 12 residues. CDR3 bases: TGCGCCAGCAGCCACAGGTACTATGGCTACACCTTC. Protein sequence: CASSHRYYGYTF.

This clone came up a few times. J is TRBJ2-2 and V is TRBV6-5; 7 bases map to TRBD1. The CDR3 consists of 15 residues. Germline trimming cut 6 bases from V and 1 base from J; bases unmatched to any gene: 5. Germline V gene data show CDR1 as MNHEY and CDR2 as SVGAGI. As DNA, the CDR3 is TGTGCCAGCAGACCGGGACAGAGGAACACCGGGGAGCTGTTTTTT. Its translation: CASRPGQRNTGELFF.

This clone came up a few times. The V gene is TRBV7-9, the J gene TRBJ1-4, with 8 bases identical to TRBD1. The CDR3 is 15 residues long. CDR1 and CDR2 (germline): SEHNR, FQNEAQ (reference sequence). Trimming at V came to 5 bases and at J to 7 bases, leaving 9 bases not matched to a gene. CDR3 DNA sequence: TGTGCCAGCAGCCCCCAGGGGGCGAAGGTTGAAAAACTGTTTTTT. Translating gives CASSPQGAKVEKLFF. Using reference TRBV7-9 and TRBJ1-4 for the parts outside the CDR3, the full variable domain is DTGVSQNPRHKITKRGQNVTFRCDPISEHNRLYWYRQTLGQGPEFLTYFQNEAQLEKSRLLSDRFSAERPKGSFSTLEIQRTEQGDSAMYLCASSPQGAKVEKLFFGSGTQLSVL.

There are a few counts of this clone. The V and J genes are TRBV20-1 and TRBJ2-1; D is undetermined. This CDR3 is 10 amino acids long. The V gene's germline CDR1 is DFQATT and CDR2 SNEGSKA (reference sequence). Deletions cut 4 bases from V and 7 bases from J, with 5 bases between. The CDR3 nucleotides read TGCAGTGCTATAGAAAATGAGCAGTTCTTC. Encoded protein: CSAIENEQFF.

Comment on this clone: Other DNA sequences of this sample code for an identical CDR3. The chain uses TRBV29-1 and TRBJ2-1, with TRBD1 matching 8 bases. The CDR3 contains 13 residues. CDR1 is SQVTM, CDR2 ANQGSEA, per germline. V was pared by 5 bases and J by 10 bases, with 10 bases of the junction left unmatched. As DNA, the CDR3 is TGCAGCGTTTACAGGGGGGTTCAGAGGGAGCAGTTCTTC. It codes for CSVYRGVQREQFF.

The chain employs TRBV30 and TRBJ1-6; D is ambiguous. V was trimmed by 5 bases and J by 0 bases, leaving 8 bases between them. Per germline, CDR1 GTSNPN and CDR2 SVGIG (reference sequence). The CDR3 extends over 14 amino acids. The CDR3 sequence is CAWGGSSYNSPLHF. The CDR3, as DNA: TGTGCCTGGGGAGGGAGCTCCTATAATTCACCCCTCCACTTT.

V is TRBV11-3 and J is TRBJ2-5, with D perhaps matching TRBD1 (6 bases). V dropped 5 bases and J dropped 9 bases, with 19 bases sitting between them. The CDR3 loop spans 14 amino acids. Germline loops: CDR1 SGHNT, CDR2 YENEEA. CDR3 sequence: CASSQRQVPRAQYF. The CDR3 nucleotides are TGTGCCAGCAGCCAGAGACAGGTCCCCAGGGCCCAGTACTTC.

This clone was seen a handful of times. This chain connects TRBV28 to TRBJ2-2; no firm D call. Germline V CDR1 and CDR2: MDHEN, SYDVKM. There are 15 residues in the CDR3. The germline V and J ends were trimmed by 3 bases and 0 bases, with 8 bases remaining between them. CDR3 DNA sequence: TGTGCCAGCAGTTTCCACAACGCGAACACCGGGGAGCTGTTTTTT. As protein: CASSFHNANTGELFF.

This clone was picked up a small number of times. The chain couples TRBV7-8 to TRBJ2-5; D call uncertain. The ends were cut back, 5 bases at V and 5 bases at J, with 9 bases in the middle. CDR3 size: 12 residues. CDR1 is SGHVS and CDR2 is FQNEAQ in the germline V gene. Written as DNA, the CDR3 is TGTGCCAGCAGCCCCGTCCTTGAGACCCAGTACTTC. Its protein product is CASSPVLETQYF.

This clone was seen more than once but under ten times. The CDR3 DNA reads as TGTGCCAGCAGCGCAGCAGGGAGGAGGACTGAAGCTTTCTTT. Protein: CASSAAGRRTEAFF. The V gene is TRBV25-1, the J gene TRBJ1-1, with a weak D call TRBD1 (5 bases). Per the germline V gene, CDR1 is MGHDK and CDR2 is SYGVNS. The length of the CDR3 is 14 residues. V shed 6 bases and J shed 5 bases, with 16 bases lying between them.

The chain combines TRBV9 with TRBJ1-6; TRBD1 matches 8 bases. The V gene end was trimmed by 3 bases and the J gene end by 6 bases; junction bases not matched to a gene: 5. The germline gives CDR1 SGDLS, CDR2 YYNGEE. This CDR3 is built from 15 residues. CDR3 in DNA: TGTGCCAGCAGCGAGGGGACAGGCGTTAATTCACCCCTCCACTTT. It yields the protein CASSEGTGVNSPLHF.

This clone showed up just a few times. This chain uses TRBV5-1 with TRBJ2-1, with D hard to call. The CDR3 sequence is 13 residues long. Deletions cut 6 bases from V and 4 bases from J, with 11 bases between. CDR1 is SGHRS, CDR2 YFSETQ, per germline. The CDR3 here is CASKTSGYNEQFF. The CDR3 region has the DNA TGCGCCAGCAAGACCTCCGGGTACAATGAGCAGTTCTTC.